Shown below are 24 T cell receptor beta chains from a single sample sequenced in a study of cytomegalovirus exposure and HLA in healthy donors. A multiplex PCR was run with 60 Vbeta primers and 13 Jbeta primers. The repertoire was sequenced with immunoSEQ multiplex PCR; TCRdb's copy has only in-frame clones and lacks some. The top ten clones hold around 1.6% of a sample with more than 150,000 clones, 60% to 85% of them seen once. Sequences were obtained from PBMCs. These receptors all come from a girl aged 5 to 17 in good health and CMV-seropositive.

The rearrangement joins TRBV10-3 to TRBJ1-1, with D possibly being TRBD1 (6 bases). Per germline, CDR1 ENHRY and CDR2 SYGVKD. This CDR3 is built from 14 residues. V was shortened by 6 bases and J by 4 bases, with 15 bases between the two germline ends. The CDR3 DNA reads TGTGCCATCAGGAGGGGGGGGCTGAGCACTGAAGCTTTCTTT. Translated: CAIRRGGLSTEAFF.

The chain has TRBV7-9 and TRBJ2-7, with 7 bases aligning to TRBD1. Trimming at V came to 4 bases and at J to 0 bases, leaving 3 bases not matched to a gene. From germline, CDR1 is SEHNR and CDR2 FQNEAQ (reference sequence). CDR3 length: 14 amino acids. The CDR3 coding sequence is TGTGCCAGCAGCTCGGACAGGAGCTCCTACGAGCAGTACTTC. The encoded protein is CASSSDRSSYEQYF.

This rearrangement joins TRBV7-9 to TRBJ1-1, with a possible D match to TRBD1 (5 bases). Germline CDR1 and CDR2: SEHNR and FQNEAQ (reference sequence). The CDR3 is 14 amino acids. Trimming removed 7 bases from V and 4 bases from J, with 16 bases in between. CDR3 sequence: CASTTGEGSTEAFF. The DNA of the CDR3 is TGTGCCAGCACCACGGGGGAAGGTAGCACTGAAGCTTTCTTT.

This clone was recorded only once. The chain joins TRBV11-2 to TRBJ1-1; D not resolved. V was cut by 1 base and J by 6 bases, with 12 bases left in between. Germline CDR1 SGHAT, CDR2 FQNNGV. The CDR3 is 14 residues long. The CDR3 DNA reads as TGTGCCAGCAGCTTAGGAGCCGCGTTCGCTGAAGCTTTCTTT. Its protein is CASSLGAAFAEAFF. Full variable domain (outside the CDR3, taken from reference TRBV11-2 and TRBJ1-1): EAGVAQSPRYKIIEKRQSVAFWCNPISGHATLYWYQQILGQGPKLLIQFQNNGVVDDSQLPKDRFSAERLKGVDSTLKIQPAKLEDSAVYLCASSLGAAFAEAFFGQGTRLTVV.

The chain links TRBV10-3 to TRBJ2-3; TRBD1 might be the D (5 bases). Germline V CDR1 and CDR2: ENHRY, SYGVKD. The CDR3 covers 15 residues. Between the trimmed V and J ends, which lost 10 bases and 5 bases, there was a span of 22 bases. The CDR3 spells CATTPSRGTKDTQYF. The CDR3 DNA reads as TGTGCCACCACCCCCTCTAGGGGCACTAAAGATACGCAGTATTTT.

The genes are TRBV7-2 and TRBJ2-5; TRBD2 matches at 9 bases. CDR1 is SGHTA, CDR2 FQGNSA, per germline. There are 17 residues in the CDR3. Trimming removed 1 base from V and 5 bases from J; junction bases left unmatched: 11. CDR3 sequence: CASSLGWLAGQMETQYF. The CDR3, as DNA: TGTGCCAGCAGCTTAGGTTGGCTAGCGGGGCAGATGGAGACCCAGTACTTC. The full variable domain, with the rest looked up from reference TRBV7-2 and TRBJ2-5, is GAGVSQSPSNKVTEKGKDVELRCDPISGHTALYWYRQSLGQGLEFLIYFQGNSAPDKSGLPSDRFSAERTGGSVSTLTIQRTQQEDSAVYLCASSLGWLAGQMETQYFGPGTRLLVL.

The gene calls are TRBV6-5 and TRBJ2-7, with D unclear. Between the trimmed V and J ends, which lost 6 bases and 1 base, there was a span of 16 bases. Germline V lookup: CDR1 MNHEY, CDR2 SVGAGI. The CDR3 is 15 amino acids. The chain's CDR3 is CASRSPRVLSYEQYF. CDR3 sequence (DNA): TGTGCCAGCAGGTCTCCCCGGGTCCTGTCCTACGAGCAGTACTTC.

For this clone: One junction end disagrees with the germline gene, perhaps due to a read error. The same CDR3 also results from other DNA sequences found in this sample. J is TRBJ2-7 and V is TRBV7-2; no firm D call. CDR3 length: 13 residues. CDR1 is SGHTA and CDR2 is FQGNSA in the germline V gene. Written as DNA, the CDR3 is TGCGCCAGCAGCTCGGGTATTCCCTACGAGCAGTACTTC. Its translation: CASSSGIPYEQYF.

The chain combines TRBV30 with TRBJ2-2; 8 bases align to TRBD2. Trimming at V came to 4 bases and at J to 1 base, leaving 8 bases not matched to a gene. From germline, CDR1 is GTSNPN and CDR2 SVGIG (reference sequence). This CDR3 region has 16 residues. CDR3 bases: TGTGCCTGGAATGGCGAGGCGGGGGGGAACACCGGGGAGCTGTTTTTT. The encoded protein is CAWNGEAGGNTGELFF.

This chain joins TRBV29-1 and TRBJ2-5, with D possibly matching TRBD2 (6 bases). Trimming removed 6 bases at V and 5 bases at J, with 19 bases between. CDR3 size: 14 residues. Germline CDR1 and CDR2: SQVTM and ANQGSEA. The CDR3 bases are TGCAGCGTCGGGGGACGGATGGTCGAGGAGACCCAGTACTTC. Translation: CSVGGRMVEETQYF.

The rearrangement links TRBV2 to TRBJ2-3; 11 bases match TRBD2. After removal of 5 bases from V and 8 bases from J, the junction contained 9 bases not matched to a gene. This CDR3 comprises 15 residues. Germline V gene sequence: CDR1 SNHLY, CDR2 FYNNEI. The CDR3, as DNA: TGTGCCAGCAGTTCCGGGACTAGCGGCCCCGGTACGCAGTATTTT. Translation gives CASSSGTSGPGTQYF.

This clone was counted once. CDR3 in DNA: TGTGCCAGCTCACCACCCCTAGCGGGGGGGGCCTACGAGCAGTACTTC. Translation gives CASSPPLAGGAYEQYF. V is TRBV18 and J is TRBJ2-7; TRBD2 agrees at 12 bases. Unmatched junction bases numbered 2, after V lost 0 bases and J lost 2 bases. The CDR3 runs 16 residues. The germline V gene has CDR1 KGHSH and CDR2 LQKENI.

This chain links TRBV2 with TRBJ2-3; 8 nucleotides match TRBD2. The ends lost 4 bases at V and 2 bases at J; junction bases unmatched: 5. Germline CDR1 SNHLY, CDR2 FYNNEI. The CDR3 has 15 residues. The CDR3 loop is CASSVGGESTDTQYF. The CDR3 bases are TGTGCCAGCAGTGTCGGGGGGGAGTCCACAGATACGCAGTATTTT. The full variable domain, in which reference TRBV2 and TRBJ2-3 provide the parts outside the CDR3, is EPEVTQTPSHQVTQMGQEVILRCVPISNHLYFYWYRQILGQKVEFLVSFYNNEISEKSEIFDDQFSVERPDGSNFTLKIRSTKLEDSAMYFCASSVGGESTDTQYFGPGTRLTVL.

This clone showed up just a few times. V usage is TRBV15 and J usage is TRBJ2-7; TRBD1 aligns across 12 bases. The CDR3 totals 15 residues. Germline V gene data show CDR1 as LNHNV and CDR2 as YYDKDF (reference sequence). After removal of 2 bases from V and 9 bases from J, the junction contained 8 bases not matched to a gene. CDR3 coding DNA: TGTGCCACCAGCAGAACACCGGGACAGGGGGCTCGGCAGTACTTC. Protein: CATSRTPGQGARQYF.

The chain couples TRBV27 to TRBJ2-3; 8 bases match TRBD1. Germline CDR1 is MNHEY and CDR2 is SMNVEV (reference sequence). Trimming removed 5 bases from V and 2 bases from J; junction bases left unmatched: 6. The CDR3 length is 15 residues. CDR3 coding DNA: TGTGCCAGCAGTCCTCGGACAGGGTACACAGATACGCAGTATTTT. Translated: CASSPRTGYTDTQYF.

The CDR3 sequence: CASSAGVPGDTQYF. CDR3 DNA sequence: TGTGCCAGCAGCGCCGGGGTCCCGGGAGATACGCAGTATTTT. The chain uses TRBV9 and TRBJ2-3; D may be TRBD2 (5 bases). The germline V and J ends were trimmed by 3 bases and 5 bases, with 13 bases remaining between them. The CDR3 is made up of 14 amino acids. Germline loops: CDR1 SGDLS, CDR2 YYNGEE.

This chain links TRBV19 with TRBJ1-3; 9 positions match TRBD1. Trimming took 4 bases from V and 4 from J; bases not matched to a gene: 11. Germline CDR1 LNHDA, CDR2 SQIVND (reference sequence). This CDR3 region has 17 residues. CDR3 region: CASSRPQQGALGNTIYF. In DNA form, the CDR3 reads TGTGCCAGTAGTAGACCTCAACAGGGGGCTTTGGGAAACACCATATATTTT.

The CDR3 nucleotides read TGTGCCAGCAGCCAAAGATCCGGGGGACAGAAGGTCCTCCACGAGCAGTACTTC. Its protein product is CASSQRSGGQKVLHEQYF. This chain links TRBV14 with TRBJ2-7, with D maybe TRBD1 (7 bases). Trimming shortened V by 2 bases and J by 5 bases, and 25 bases separated the two germline ends. The CDR3 has 18 residues. Germline V gives CDR1 SGHDN, CDR2 FVKESK.

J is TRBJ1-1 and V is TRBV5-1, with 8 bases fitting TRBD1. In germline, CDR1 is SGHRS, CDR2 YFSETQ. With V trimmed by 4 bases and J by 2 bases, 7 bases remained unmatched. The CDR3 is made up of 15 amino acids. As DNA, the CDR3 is TGCGCCAGCAGCCCGGGGGACAGGACTAACACTGAAGCTTTCTTT. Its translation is CASSPGDRTNTEAFF.

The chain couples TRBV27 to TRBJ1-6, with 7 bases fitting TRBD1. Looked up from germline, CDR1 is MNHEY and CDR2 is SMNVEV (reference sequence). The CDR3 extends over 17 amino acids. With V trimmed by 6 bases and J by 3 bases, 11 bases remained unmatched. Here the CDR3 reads CASSETSGTVYNSPLHF. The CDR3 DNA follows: TGTGCCAGCAGCGAGACTTCCGGGACAGTCTATAATTCACCCCTCCACTTT.

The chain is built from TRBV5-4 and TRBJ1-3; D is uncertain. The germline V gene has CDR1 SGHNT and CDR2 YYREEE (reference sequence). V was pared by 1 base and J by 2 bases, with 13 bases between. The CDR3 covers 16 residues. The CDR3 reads CASSLRGGSPGNTIYF. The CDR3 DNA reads TGTGCCAGCAGCTTGCGGGGTGGCAGCCCTGGAAACACCATATATTTT.

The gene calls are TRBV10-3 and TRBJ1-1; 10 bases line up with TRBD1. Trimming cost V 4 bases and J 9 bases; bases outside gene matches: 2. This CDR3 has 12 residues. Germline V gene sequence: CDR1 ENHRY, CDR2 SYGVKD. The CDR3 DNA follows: TGTGCCATCAGTGGACAGGGGGCTAAAGCTTTCTTT. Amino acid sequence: CAISGQGAKAFF.

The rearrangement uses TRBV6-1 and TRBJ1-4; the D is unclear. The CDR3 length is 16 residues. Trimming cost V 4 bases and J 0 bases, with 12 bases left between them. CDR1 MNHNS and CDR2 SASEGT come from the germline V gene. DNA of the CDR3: TGTGCCAGCAGTGGTAGAGCACTTGCAACTAATGAAAAACTGTTTTTT. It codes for CASSGRALATNEKLFF.

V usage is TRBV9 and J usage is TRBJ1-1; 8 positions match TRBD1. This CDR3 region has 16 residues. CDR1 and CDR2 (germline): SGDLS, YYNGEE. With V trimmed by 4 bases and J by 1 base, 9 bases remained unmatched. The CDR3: CASSPRHGQGNTEAFF. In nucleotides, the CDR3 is TGTGCCAGCAGCCCCCGTCATGGACAGGGGAACACTGAAGCTTTCTTT. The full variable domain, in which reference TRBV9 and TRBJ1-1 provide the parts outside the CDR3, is DSGVTQTPKHLITATGQRVTLRCSPRSGDLSVYWYQQSLDQGLQFLIQYYNGEERAKGNILERFSAQQFPDLHSELNLSSLELGDSALYFCASSPRHGQGNTEAFFGQGTRLTVV.